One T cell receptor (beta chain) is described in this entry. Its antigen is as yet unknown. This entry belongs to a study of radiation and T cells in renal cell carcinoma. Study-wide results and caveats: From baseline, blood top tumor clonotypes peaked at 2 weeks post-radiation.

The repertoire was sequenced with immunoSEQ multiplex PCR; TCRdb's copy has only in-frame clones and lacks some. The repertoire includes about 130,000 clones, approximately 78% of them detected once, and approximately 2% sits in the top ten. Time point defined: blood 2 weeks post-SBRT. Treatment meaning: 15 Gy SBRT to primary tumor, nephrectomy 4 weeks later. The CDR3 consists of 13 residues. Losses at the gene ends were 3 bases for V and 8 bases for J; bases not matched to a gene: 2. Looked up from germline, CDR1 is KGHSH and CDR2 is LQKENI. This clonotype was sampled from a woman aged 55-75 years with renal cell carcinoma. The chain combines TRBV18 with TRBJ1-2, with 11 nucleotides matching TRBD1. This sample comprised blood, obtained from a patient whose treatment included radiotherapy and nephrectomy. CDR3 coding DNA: TGTGCCAGCTCACCGGGACAGGGGGACGGCTACACCTTC. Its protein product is CASSPGQGDGYTF.